This TCR beta chain was sequenced in a study of cytomegalovirus exposure and HLA in healthy donors. Whole-study context: A previous analysis identified approximately 120 million unique TCR beta sequences derived from some 170 million T cells.

General study results and limits: It has been reported that TCR beta sequences accurately predicted the HLA-A and HLA-B alleles of most subjects.

The PCR was carried out with 60 Vbeta primers and 13 Jbeta primers. Sequenced by immunoSEQ multiplex PCR; TCRdb stores in-frame clones only, minus some. The sample includes about 170,000 clones, 85% seen only once; the top ten take about 2.7%. On this clone: Its target is not known.

This sequence was found in a young man in good health and CMV-seropositive. The sample taken for sequencing was PBMCs.

The CDR3 sequence is CASSLGPGASEQYF. In DNA form, the CDR3 reads TGTGCCAGCAGCTTAGGGCCGGGAGCGAGTGAGCAGTACTTC. The chain has TRBV7-9 and TRBJ2-5; tentatively, D is TRBD2 (6 bases). CDR3 size: 14 residues. V was cut by 1 base and J by 11 bases, with 17 bases left in between. Germline V lookup: CDR1 SEHNR, CDR2 FQNEAQ (reference sequence).